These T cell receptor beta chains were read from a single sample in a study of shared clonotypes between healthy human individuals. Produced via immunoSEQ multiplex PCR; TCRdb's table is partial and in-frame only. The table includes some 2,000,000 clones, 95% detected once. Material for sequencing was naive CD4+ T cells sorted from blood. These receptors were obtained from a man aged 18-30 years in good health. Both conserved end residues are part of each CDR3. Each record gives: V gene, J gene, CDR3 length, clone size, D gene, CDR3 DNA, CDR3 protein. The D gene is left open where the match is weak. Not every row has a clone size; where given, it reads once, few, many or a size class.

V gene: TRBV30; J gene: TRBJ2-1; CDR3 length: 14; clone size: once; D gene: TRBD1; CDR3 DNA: TGTGCCTATCGGGGACAGGGGTCCAGTAATGAGCAGTTCTTC; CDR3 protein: CAYRGQGSSNEQFF
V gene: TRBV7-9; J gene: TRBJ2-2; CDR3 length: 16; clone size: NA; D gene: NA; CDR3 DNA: TGTGCCCCAGGGGAAGCGGGACCCTTACCCACCGGGGAGCTGTTTTTT; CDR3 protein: CAPGEAGPLPTGELFF
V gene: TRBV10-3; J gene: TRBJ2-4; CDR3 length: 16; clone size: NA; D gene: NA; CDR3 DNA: TGTGCCATCAGTGATGGGGAACGACTAGCCAAAAACATTCAGTACTTC; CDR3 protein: CAISDGERLAKNIQYF
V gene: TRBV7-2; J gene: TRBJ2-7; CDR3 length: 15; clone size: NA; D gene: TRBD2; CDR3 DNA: TGTGCCAGCAGCCCAGGGGGTAGCGGGAGTCACGAGCAGTACTTC; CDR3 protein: CASSPGGSGSHEQYF
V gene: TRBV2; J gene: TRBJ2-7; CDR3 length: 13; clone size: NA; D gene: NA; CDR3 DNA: TGTGCCAGCAGTCTCGGACTGGCTGAGGCGCGTTGCTTC; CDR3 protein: CASSLGLAEARCF
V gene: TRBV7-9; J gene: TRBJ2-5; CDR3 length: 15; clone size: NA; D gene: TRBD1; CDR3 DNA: TGTGCCAGCAGCACAGGGACAGGGGGTAGGAAGACCCAGTACTTC; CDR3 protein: CASSTGTGGRKTQYF
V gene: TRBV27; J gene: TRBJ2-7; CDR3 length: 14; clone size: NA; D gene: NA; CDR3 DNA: TGTGCCAGCAGAACCGGGGTATCTACCTACGAGCAGTACTTC; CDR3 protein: CASRTGVSTYEQYF
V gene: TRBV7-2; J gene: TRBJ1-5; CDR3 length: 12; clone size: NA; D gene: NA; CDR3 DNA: TGTGCCAGCAGCTCTCAAGGTCAGCCCCAGCATTTT; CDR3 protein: CASSSQGQPQHF
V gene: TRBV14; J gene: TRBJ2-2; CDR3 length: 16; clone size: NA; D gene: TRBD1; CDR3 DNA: TGTGCCAGCAGCCACCGGACAGGGGGTAACACCGGGGAGCTGTTTTTT; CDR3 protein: CASSHRTGGNTGELFF
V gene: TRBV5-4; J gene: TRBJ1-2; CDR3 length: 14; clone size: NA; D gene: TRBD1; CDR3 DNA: TGTGCCAGCAGCTTTAAGGGACAGAACTATGGCTACACCTTC; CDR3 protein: CASSFKGQNYGYTF
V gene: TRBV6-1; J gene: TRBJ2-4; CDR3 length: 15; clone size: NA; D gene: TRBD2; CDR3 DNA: TGTGCCAGCAGTGGCCAGGCACTAGCGAGAAACATTCAGTACTTC; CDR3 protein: CASSGQALARNIQYF
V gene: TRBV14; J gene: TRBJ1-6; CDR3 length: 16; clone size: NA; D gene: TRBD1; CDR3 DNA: TGTGCCAGCAGCCAGGGACAGGGAACCTATAATTCACCCCTCCACTTT; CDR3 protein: CASSQGQGTYNSPLHF
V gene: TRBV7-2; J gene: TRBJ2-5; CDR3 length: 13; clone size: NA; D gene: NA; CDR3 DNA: TGTGCCAGCAGCCTATCTCATCAAGAGACCCAGTACTTC; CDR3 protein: CASSLSHQETQYF
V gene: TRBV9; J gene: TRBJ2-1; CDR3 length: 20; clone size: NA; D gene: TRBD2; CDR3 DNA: TGTGCCAGCAGCGTAGCCCTCCCTTCGACTAGCGGGGGCCACTCTAGTGAGCAGTTCTTC; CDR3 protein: CASSVALPSTSGGHSSEQFF
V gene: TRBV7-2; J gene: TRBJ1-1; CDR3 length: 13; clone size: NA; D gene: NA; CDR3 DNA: TGTGCCAGCAGCTTATACTTGAACACTGAAGCTTTCTTT; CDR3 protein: CASSLYLNTEAFF
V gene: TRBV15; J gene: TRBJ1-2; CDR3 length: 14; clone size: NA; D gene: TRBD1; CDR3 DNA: TGTGCCACCAGCAGAGCGCAGGGGGTGGATGGCTACACCTTC; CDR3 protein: CATSRAQGVDGYTF
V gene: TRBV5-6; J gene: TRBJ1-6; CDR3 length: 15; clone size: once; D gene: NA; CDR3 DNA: TGTGCCAGCAGCCTGTCGGGATCTCCCATTTCACCCCTCCACTTT; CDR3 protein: CASSLSGSPISPLHF
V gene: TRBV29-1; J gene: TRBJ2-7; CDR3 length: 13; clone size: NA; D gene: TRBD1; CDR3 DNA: TGCAGCGCTTACACAGGGGGATACAACGAGCAGTACTTC; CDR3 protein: CSAYTGGYNEQYF
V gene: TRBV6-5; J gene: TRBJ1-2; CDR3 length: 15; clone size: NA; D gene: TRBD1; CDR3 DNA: TGTGCCAGCAGTTCGGGACAGGGGGCCGGCTATGGCTACACCTTC; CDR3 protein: CASSSGQGAGYGYTF
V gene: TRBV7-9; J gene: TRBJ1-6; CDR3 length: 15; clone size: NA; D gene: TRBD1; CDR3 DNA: TGTGCCAGCAGCTCCCGGGACAGCAATAATTCACCCCTCCACTTT; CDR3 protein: CASSSRDSNNSPLHF
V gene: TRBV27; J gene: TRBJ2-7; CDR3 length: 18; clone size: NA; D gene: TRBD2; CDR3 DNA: TGTGCCAGCAGTAATCGACTAGCGGGAGGAATTACGACCTACGAGCAGTACTTC; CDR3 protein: CASSNRLAGGITTYEQYF
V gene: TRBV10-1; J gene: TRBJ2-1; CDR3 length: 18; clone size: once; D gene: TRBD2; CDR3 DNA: TGCGCCAGCAGTGAAACCCCGGGACTAGCGGGAGCGTACAATGAGCAGTTCTTC; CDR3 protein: CASSETPGLAGAYNEQFF
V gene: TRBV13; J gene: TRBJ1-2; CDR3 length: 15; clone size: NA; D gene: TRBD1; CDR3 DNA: TGTGCCAGCAGCTATACGGGACAGGGGAACTATGGCTACACCTTC; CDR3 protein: CASSYTGQGNYGYTF
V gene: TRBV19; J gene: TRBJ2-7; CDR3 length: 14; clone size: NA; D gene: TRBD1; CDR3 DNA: TGTGCCAGCCCAATCCACAGGGGGCACTACGAGCAGTACTTC; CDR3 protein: CASPIHRGHYEQYF
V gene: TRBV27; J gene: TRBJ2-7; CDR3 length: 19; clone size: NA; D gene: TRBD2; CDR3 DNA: TGTGCCAGCAGACCGATCGGACTAGCGGGGGGCCAAAGCTCCTACGAGCAGTACTTC; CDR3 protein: CASRPIGLAGGQSSYEQYF
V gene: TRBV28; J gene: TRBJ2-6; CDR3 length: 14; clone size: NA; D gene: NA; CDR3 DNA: TGTGCCAGCAGTTTTCGCACGCCGGCCAACGTCCTGACTTTC; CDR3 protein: CASSFRTPANVLTF
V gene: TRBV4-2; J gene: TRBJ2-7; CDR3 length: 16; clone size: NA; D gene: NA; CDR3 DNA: TGTGCCAGCAGCCAAGAAGTCACCACAACCTCCTACGAGCAGTACTTC; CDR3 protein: CASSQEVTTTSYEQYF
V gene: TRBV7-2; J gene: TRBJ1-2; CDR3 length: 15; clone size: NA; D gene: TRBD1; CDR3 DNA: TGTGCCAGCAGCTTATCCACAGGGGGGAACTATGGCTACACCTTC; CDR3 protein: CASSLSTGGNYGYTF
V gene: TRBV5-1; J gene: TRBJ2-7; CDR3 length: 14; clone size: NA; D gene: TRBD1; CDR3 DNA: TGCGCCAGCAGCTTGGGACAGGGCGTCTACGAGCAGTACTTC; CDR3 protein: CASSLGQGVYEQYF
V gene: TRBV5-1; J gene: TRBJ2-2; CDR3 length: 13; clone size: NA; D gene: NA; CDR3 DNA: TGCGCCAGCAGCTTACCGGGCACCGGGGAGCTGTTTTTT; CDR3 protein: CASSLPGTGELFF
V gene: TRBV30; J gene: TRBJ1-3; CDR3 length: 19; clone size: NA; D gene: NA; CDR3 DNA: TGTGCCTGGAGTGTCAGGAGTGGGCGACGTAGGGGCCTCTGGGACACCATATATTTT; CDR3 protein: CAWSVRSGRRRGLWDTIYF
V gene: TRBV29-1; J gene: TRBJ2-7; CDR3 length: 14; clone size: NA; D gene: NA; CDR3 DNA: TGCAGCGTTGACACAGGCCTTAACTCCTACGAGCAGTACTTC; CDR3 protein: CSVDTGLNSYEQYF
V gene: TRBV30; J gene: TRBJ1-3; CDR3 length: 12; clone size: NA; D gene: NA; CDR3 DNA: TGTGCCTGGTCGGTCTCTGGAAACACCATATATTTT; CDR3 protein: CAWSVSGNTIYF
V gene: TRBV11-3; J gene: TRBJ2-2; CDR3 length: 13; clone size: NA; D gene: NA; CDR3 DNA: TGTGCCAGCAGCCCCCTGGAGTCGGGGGAGCTGTTTTTT; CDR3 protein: CASSPLESGELFF
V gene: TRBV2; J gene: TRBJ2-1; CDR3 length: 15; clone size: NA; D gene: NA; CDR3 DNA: TGTGCCAGCAGTGGGAAGGGGGGCTCCTACAATGAGCAGTTCTTC; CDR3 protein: CASSGKGGSYNEQFF
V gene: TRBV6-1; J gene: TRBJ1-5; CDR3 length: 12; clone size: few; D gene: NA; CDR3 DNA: TGTGCCAGCAAGGGCAGAAATCAGCCCCAGCATTTT; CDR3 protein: CASKGRNQPQHF
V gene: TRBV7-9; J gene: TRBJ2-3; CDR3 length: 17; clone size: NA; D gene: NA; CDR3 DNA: TGTGCCAGCAGCTTATGGCAGCGGACTACTAGCACAGATACGCAGTATTTT; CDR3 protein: CASSLWQRTTSTDTQYF
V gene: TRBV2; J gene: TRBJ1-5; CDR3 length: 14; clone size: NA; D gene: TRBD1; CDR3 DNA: TGTGCCAGCACCCGGACAGGGGAGAATCAGCCCCAGCATTTT; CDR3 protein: CASTRTGENQPQHF
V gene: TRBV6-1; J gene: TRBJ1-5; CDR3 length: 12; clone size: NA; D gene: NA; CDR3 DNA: TGTGCCAGCAGTGGACTGAATCAGCCCCAGCATTTT; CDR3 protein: CASSGLNQPQHF
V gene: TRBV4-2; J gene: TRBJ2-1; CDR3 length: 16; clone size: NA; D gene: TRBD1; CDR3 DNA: TGTGCCAGCAGCCAAGATGTGGGACAGTCTTACAATGAGCAGTTCTTC; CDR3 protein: CASSQDVGQSYNEQFF
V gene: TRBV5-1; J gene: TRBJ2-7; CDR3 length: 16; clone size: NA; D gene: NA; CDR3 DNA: TGCGCCAGCAGCTTGAGAGGCCAGGGGCACTCCTACGAGCAGTACTTC; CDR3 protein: CASSLRGQGHSYEQYF
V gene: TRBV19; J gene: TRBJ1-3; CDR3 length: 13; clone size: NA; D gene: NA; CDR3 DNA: TGTGCCACTCAAACCAAGGCAGGAAACACCATATATTTT; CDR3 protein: CATQTKAGNTIYF
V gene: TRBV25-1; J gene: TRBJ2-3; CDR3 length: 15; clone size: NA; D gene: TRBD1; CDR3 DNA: TGTGCCAGCAGTGACAGGGGGCACCCCACAGATACGCAGTATTTT; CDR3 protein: CASSDRGHPTDTQYF
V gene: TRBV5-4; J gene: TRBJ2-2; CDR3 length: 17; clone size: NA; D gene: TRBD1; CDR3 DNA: TGTGCCAGCAGCTTGCCTGGGAGGGGGACAGGGGCCGGGGAGCTGTTTTTT; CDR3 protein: CASSLPGRGTGAGELFF
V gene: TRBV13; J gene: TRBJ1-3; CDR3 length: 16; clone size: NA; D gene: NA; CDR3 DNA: TGTGCCAGCAGCTCCTTTTCAGGGAATCGAGGAAACACCATATATTTT; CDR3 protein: CASSSFSGNRGNTIYF
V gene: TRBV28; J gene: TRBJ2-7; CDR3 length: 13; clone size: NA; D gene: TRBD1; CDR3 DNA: TGTGCCAGCGTGGACAGGCCTTACTACGAGCAGTACTTC; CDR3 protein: CASVDRPYYEQYF
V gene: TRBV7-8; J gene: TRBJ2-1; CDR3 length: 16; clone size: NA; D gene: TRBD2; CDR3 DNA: TGTGCCAGCAGCTTAGCGCGACTAGCGGGAGTGCATGAGCAGTTCTTC; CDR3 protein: CASSLARLAGVHEQFF
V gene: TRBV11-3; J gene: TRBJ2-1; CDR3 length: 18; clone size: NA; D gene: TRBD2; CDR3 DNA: TGTGCCAGCAGCTCCCCAACTAGCGGGGGGATTTTTGAAAATGAGCAGTTCTTC; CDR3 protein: CASSSPTSGGIFENEQFF
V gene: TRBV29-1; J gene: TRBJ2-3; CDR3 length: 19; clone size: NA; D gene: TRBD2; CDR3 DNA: TGCAGCGTCGCCCGTACTAGCGGGGGGGCCTCTCGGCTAACAGATACGCAGTATTTT; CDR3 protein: CSVARTSGGASRLTDTQYF
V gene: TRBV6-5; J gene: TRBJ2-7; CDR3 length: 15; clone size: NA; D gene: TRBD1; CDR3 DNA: TGTGCCAGCAGTGCGGGACAGGGGGGGATCTACGAGCAGTACTTC; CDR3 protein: CASSAGQGGIYEQYF
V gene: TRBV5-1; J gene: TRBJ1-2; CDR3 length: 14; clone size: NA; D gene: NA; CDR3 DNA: TGCGCCAGCAGCTTGGACAACAGGGTGGATGGCTACACCTTC; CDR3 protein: CASSLDNRVDGYTF
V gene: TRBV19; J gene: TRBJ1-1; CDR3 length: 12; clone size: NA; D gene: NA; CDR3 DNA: TGTGCCAGTAGTACGCCGACCCCTGAAGCTTTCTTT; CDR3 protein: CASSTPTPEAFF
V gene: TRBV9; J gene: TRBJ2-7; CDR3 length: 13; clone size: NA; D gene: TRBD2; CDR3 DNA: TGTGCCAGCAGCGTAAGGGGAGGGCTCGAGCAGTACTTC; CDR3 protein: CASSVRGGLEQYF
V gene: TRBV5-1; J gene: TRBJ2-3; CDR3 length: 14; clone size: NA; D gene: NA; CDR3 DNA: TGCGCCAGCAGCTTGGGGCCCAGCACAGATACGCAGTATTTT; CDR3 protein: CASSLGPSTDTQYF
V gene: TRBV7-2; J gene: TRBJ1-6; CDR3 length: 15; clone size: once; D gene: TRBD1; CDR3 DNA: TGTGCCAGCAGCTTAGAGGGGGCTGTTAATTCACCCCTCCACTTT; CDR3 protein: CASSLEGAVNSPLHF